This T cell receptor (beta chain) appears in the sequencing data of a study of OX40 agonist ivuxolimab in advanced cancers. The repertoire was sequenced with immunoSEQ multiplex PCR; TCRdb's copy has only in-frame clones and lacks some. The sample has roughly 63,000 clones, around nine tenths seen once; the top ten hold around 1.9%. In its sample, this clone was seen once. The CDR3 spans 11 residues. The germline CDR1 and CDR2 sequences are GTSNPN and SVGIG (reference sequence). Trimming left V 7 bases short and J 1 base short, with 8 bases between. This sequence was found in an adult with an advanced solid tumor such as melanoma, head and neck, liver or kidney cancer. This material consisted of CD4+ or CD8+ T cells sorted from blood, taken in a trial of the OX40 agonist ivuxolimab. The gene calls are TRBV30 and TRBJ2-7; TRBD1 is a possible D gene (6 bases). The CDR3 loop is CASGVSYEQYF. Here the CDR3 DNA reads TGTGCCTCAGGGGTATCCTACGAGCAGTACTTC.